Following are 9 T cell receptor beta chains from one sample sequenced in a study of cytomegalovirus exposure and HLA in healthy donors. This PCR relied on a set of 60 Vbeta primers and 13 Jbeta primers. The repertoire was sequenced with immunoSEQ multiplex PCR; TCRdb's copy has only in-frame clones and lacks some. This sample has 120,000 or so clones, with 15% found just once. Sequencing was done on a sample of PBMCs. The receptor source for this set is a young woman in good health and CMV-seronegative.

The genes are TRBV6-1 and TRBJ1-2, with D possibly being TRBD1 (6 bases). Germline V gene data show CDR1 as MNHNS and CDR2 as SASEGT. CDR3 length: 15 residues. Between the trimmed V and J ends, which lost 6 bases and 7 bases, there was a span of 21 bases. The CDR3 sequence is CASSVRGGKRPGYTF. The CDR3 bases are TGTGCCAGCAGCGTACGCGGGGGCAAGCGGCCTGGCTACACCTTC.

The rearrangement joins TRBV7-2 to TRBJ2-1; 12 positions match TRBD2. Trimming took 5 bases from V and 9 from J; bases not matched to a gene: 8. The CDR3 is 15 residues long. CDR1 SGHTA and CDR2 FQGNSA come from the germline V gene. In DNA, the CDR3 is TGTGCCAGCAGCGCCACTAGCGGGAGGTTCGGTGAGCAGTTCTTC. Protein sequence: CASSATSGRFGEQFF. The full variable domain, with the rest looked up from reference TRBV7-2 and TRBJ2-1, is GAGVSQSPSNKVTEKGKDVELRCDPISGHTALYWYRQSLGQGLEFLIYFQGNSAPDKSGLPSDRFSAERTGGSVSTLTIQRTQQEDSAVYLCASSATSGRFGEQFFGPGTRLTVL.

The V and J genes are TRBV27 and TRBJ2-7, with 7 bases that match TRBD1. The ends lost 3 bases at V and 8 bases at J; junction bases unmatched: 13. Per germline, CDR1 MNHEY and CDR2 SMNVEV (reference sequence). CDR3 length equals 15 residues. In DNA, the CDR3 is TGTGCCAGCAGTTTCGTCCCGGACAGGTTTCCCAAGCAGTACTTC. Translated, it gives CASSFVPDRFPKQYF.

This sequence joins TRBV6-1 and TRBJ2-3; 12 positions match TRBD2. Germline V lookup: CDR1 MNHNS, CDR2 SASEGT. V lost 2 bases and J lost 0; bases outside the gene matches: 6. The length of the CDR3 is 18 residues. The CDR3 region is CASSELAGGTTSTDTQYF. The DNA of the CDR3 is TGTGCCAGCAGTGAACTAGCGGGGGGGACGACTAGCACAGATACGCAGTATTTT.

J is TRBJ2-2 and V is TRBV5-6, with TRBD1 matching 9 bases. The CDR3 runs 14 residues. Germline loops: CDR1 SGHDT, CDR2 YYEEEE. V was pared by 5 bases and J by 7 bases, with 6 bases of the junction left unmatched. The CDR3 reads CASRTGQGNGELFF. Here the CDR3 DNA reads TGTGCCAGCAGGACCGGACAGGGGAACGGGGAGCTGTTTTTT.

The CDR3 loop is CASSPGSSGNTIYF. The CDR3 nucleotides read TGTGCCAGCTCCCCGGGGAGCTCTGGAAACACCATATATTTT. This chain joins TRBV18 and TRBJ1-3, with D unresolved. The CDR3 is 14 amino acids. Germline V gives CDR1 KGHSH, CDR2 LQKENI. Trimming cost V 6 bases and J 0 bases, with 9 bases left between them.

This clone has just a few counts. The chain combines TRBV30 with TRBJ2-7; TRBD1 matches 8 bases. The CDR3 runs to 12 residues. The V and J ends lost 7 bases and 3 bases, in that order; junction bases with no gene match: 5. Germline V CDR1 and CDR2: GTSNPN, SVGIG (reference sequence). DNA of the CDR3: TGTGCCTTGACAGGGGTGGGCTACGAGCAGTACTTC. This gives the protein CALTGVGYEQYF.

A few counts support this clone. The chain combines TRBV4-2 with TRBJ1-2, with D maybe TRBD1 (6 bases). Germline V gene data show CDR1 as LGHNA and CDR2 as YNFKEQ. V lost 4 bases, J lost 3 bases, and 12 bases lay in between. This CDR3 spans 14 amino acids. The CDR3 is CASSPTWGHYGYTF. DNA for the CDR3: TGTGCCAGCAGCCCCACGTGGGGGCACTATGGCTACACCTTC.

CDR3 region: CASSGQGPDNQPQHF. CDR3 coding DNA: TGTGCCAGCAGTGGACAGGGGCCAGACAATCAGCCCCAGCATTTT. The chain carries TRBV28 and TRBJ1-5; 9 nucleotides agree with TRBD1. CDR1 is MDHEN and CDR2 is SYDVKM in the germline V gene. With V trimmed by 5 bases and J by 3 bases, 5 bases remained unmatched. The CDR3 contains 15 residues.